This section outlines one TCR beta chain sequence together with its context. Its cognate antigen is unknown. Germline V gene sequence: CDR1 SGHRS, CDR2 YFSETQ. CDR3 length: 15 residues. This entry is derived from a study of T cells expressing NK-cell markers. Study-level points and caveats: Dominant NKG2C+ clonotypes in 5 or 6 donors made up about 1.0-7.5% of CD8+ T cells. The same clonotypes also predominated in the CD3+CD56-NKG2C+ fraction of several donors.

TCRdb re-called the 5' RACE reads and catalogs CDR3 proteins one per entry, DNA excluded. The table for this sample gives 300,000 to 500,000 distinct CDR3 sequences. Material: blood T cells: a sorted CD56 or NKG2C T cell subset, CD4+ or CD8+ T cells, or bulk PBMC T cells (not recorded which). The gene calls are TRBV5-1 and TRBJ2-3; no DNA is available, so the TRBD1 call from TCRdb remains unchecked. The receptor's source is a woman aged 50 to 60 in good health. The chain's CDR3 is CASSPAGGDTDTQYF. Variable domain in full (rest from reference TRBV5-1 and TRBJ2-3): KAGVTQTPRYLIKTRGQQVTLSCSPISGHRSVSWYQQTPGQGLQFLFEYFSETQRNKGNFPGRFSGRQFSNSRSEMNVSTLELGDSALYLCASSPAGGDTDTQYFGPGTRLTVL.